The 26 T cell receptor beta chains below come from one sample, sequenced in a study of OX40 agonist ivuxolimab in advanced cancers. Generated by immunoSEQ multiplex PCR, the TCRdb table keeps only in-frame clones and is missing some. The sample contains approximately 37,000 clones, 65% to 90% of which appear only once. Here the sequenced sample was CD4+ or CD8+ T cells sorted from blood, taken in a trial of the OX40 agonist ivuxolimab. These receptors were collected from an adult with an advanced solid tumor such as melanoma, head and neck, liver or kidney cancer.

CDR3 nucleotide sequence: TGCGCCAGCAGCCAAGATTGGGACTTTCTCTCTGCCTTGGATGAGCAGTTCTTC. It codes for CASSQDWDFLSALDEQFF. The chain is built from TRBV4-1 and TRBJ2-1; the D gene is possibly TRBD2 (6 bases). V shed 0 bases and J shed 8 bases, with 23 bases lying between them. Germline assignment: CDR1 MGHRA and CDR2 YSYEKL. This CDR3 is built from 18 residues.

This clone rates as medium-sized (0.01 to 0.1%). The rearrangement joins TRBV9 to TRBJ2-1; 9 bases are shared with TRBD1. The junction had 4 bases not matched to a gene; V was cut back by 3 bases and J by 3 bases. From germline, CDR1 is SGDLS and CDR2 YYNGEE. The CDR3 contains 15 residues. CDR3 loop: CASSAEGQGYNEQFF. For the CDR3, the DNA is TGTGCCAGCAGCGCGGAGGGACAGGGCTACAATGAGCAGTTCTTC.

The CDR3 spells CASSDRLASNTGELFF. The CDR3 DNA reads as TGTGCCAGCAGCGACCGACTAGCGTCGAACACCGGGGAGCTGTTTTTT. The V call is TRBV13, the J call TRBJ2-2; 8 nucleotides agree with TRBD2. V was pared by 5 bases and J by 0 bases, with 5 bases of the junction left unmatched. Germline V lookup: CDR1 PRHDT, CDR2 FYEKMQ (reference sequence). The CDR3 covers 16 residues.

V usage is TRBV9 and J usage is TRBJ1-5; D not certain. The germline V gene has CDR1 SGDLS and CDR2 YYNGEE. Trimming cost V 0 bases and J 6 bases, with 7 bases left between them. The CDR3 spans 13 residues. This CDR3 reads CASSVEGLQPQHF. In nucleotides, the CDR3 is TGTGCCAGCAGCGTAGAAGGGCTTCAGCCCCAGCATTTT.

The sample holds one count of this clone. The J gene is TRBJ1-1, the V gene TRBV6-1, with D tentatively TRBD1 (5 bases). The V and J ends lost 6 bases and 5 bases respectively, with 19 bases between them. Germline loops: CDR1 MNHNS, CDR2 SASEGT. The CDR3 contains 15 residues. CDR3 nucleotide sequence: TGTGCCAGCAGCACAAACGGGGGGGAAGGGACTGAAGCTTTCTTT. Translation: CASSTNGGEGTEAFF.

The chain recombines TRBV5-1 with TRBJ1-1; 8 nucleotides line up with TRBD1. CDR3 length equals 14 residues. Germline V gene data show CDR1 as SGHRS and CDR2 as YFSETQ. V trimming: 4 bases; J trimming: 3 bases; junction bases outside the gene matches: 5. The CDR3, as DNA: TGCGCCAGCAGCATAGCAGGGGGCTACACTGAAGCTTTCTTT. Translating gives CASSIAGGYTEAFF.

This chain uses TRBV13 with TRBJ1-2, with TRBD1 matching over 8 bases. The CDR3 length is 12 residues. Per germline, CDR1 PRHDT and CDR2 FYEKMQ (reference sequence). Losses at the gene ends were 8 bases for V and 6 bases for J; bases not matched to a gene: 5. The CDR3 region is CASGPGGHGYTF. The CDR3 nucleotides read TGTGCCAGCGGCCCAGGGGGCCATGGCTACACCTTC.

The gene calls are TRBV6-5 and TRBJ2-3; maybe TRBD2 (5 bases). Germline V CDR1 and CDR2: MNHEY, SVGAGI. The V end was cut by 10 bases, the J end by 5 bases, with 13 bases between. This CDR3 comprises 12 residues. CDR3 amino acids: CATLIRGDTQYF. For the CDR3, the DNA is TGTGCCACCCTTATCCGGGGAGATACGCAGTATTTT.

CDR3 amino acids: CASSIQVNTEAFF. CDR3 bases: TGTGCCAGCAGTATCCAGGTGAACACTGAAGCTTTCTTT. The rearrangement joins TRBV6-5 to TRBJ1-1; the D is unclear. Trimming cost V 5 bases and J 0 bases, with 7 bases left between them. CDR3 length equals 13 residues. Looked up from germline, CDR1 is MNHEY and CDR2 is SVGAGI.

This chain uses TRBV9 with TRBJ2-7; D is perhaps TRBD1 or TRBD2 (6 bases each). V lost 0 bases and J 5 bases, leaving 12 bases between the germline ends. The CDR3 length is 14 residues. CDR1 and CDR2 (germline): SGDLS, YYNGEE. CDR3 protein: CASSVVGGQDEQYF. The DNA for the CDR3 is TGTGCCAGCAGCGTAGTAGGGGGGCAAGACGAGCAGTACTTC.

This clone was counted only a few times. A read error may produce the germline difference seen at one junction end. V and J are TRBV7-2 and TRBJ2-7, with TRBD1 as a possible D gene (6 bases). The CDR3 covers 12 residues. The germline CDR1 and CDR2 sequences are SGHTA and FQGNSA. CDR3: CASSQGNGVPCF. The CDR3 DNA reads as TGTGCCAGCAGCCAGGGGAATGGGGTCCCTTGCTTC. Looking up the rest from reference TRBV7-2 and TRBJ2-7 gives the full variable domain: GAGVSQSPSNKVTEKGKDVELRCDPISGHTALYWYRQSLGQGLEFLIYFQGNSAPDKSGLPSDRFSAERTGGSVSTLTIQRTQQEDSAVYLCASSQGNGVPCFGPGTRLTVT.

This chain uses TRBV25-1 with TRBJ1-6; D gene unclear. The CDR3 loop spans 14 amino acids. Trimming removed 3 bases at V and 6 bases at J, with 9 bases between. Germline assignment: CDR1 MGHDK and CDR2 SYGVNS. The CDR3 sequence: CASSEGGTNSPLHF. The CDR3 bases are TGTGCCAGCAGTGAGGGAGGAACTAATTCACCCCTCCACTTT. The full variable domain, completed using reference TRBV25-1 and TRBJ1-6, is EADIYQTPRYLVIGTGKKITLECSQTMGHDKMYWYQQDPGMELHLIHYSYGVNSTEKGDLSSESTVSRIRTEHFPLTLESARPSHTSQYLCASSEGGTNSPLHFGNGTRLTVT.

The rearrangement uses TRBV19 and TRBJ2-7; 10 positions match TRBD2. This CDR3 has 15 residues. V was clipped by 7 bases and J by 5 bases; unmatched bases: 11. Germline V gene sequence: CDR1 LNHDA, CDR2 SQIVND (reference sequence). CDR3 amino acids: CASTALAGGINEQYF. In DNA, the CDR3 is TGTGCCAGTACCGCGTTAGCGGGAGGAATAAACGAGCAGTACTTC.

J is TRBJ1-5 and V is TRBV19; D unclear. CDR1 and CDR2 from the germline V gene are LNHDA and SQIVND (reference sequence). V was shortened by 0 bases and J by 0 bases, with 6 bases between the two germline ends. This CDR3 is 15 amino acids long. The CDR3 coding sequence is TGTGCCAGTAGTATAGAATTGTATAGCAATCAGCCCCAGCATTTT. Its protein is CASSIELYSNQPQHF.

The chain links TRBV30 to TRBJ1-4, with 11 bases aligning to TRBD1. Per germline, CDR1 GTSNPN and CDR2 SVGIG (reference sequence). The CDR3 runs to 14 residues. V trimming: 1 base; J trimming: 8 bases; junction bases outside the gene matches: 3. This chain's CDR3 is CAWSAGQGGEKLFF. Written as DNA, the CDR3 is TGTGCCTGGAGTGCGGGACAGGGGGGCGAAAAACTGTTTTTT. The full variable domain, completed using reference TRBV30 and TRBJ1-4, is SQTIHQWPATLVQPVGSPLSLECTVEGTSNPNLYWYRQAAGRGLQLLFYSVGIGQISSEVPQNLSASRPQDRQFILSSKKLLLSDSGFYLCAWSAGQGGEKLFFGSGTQLSVL.

V and J are TRBV6-5 and TRBJ1-5; D is unclear. Trimming pared 6 bases from V and 0 bases from J, leaving 6 bases between. CDR1 MNHEY and CDR2 SVGAGI come from the germline V gene. The length of the CDR3 is 13 residues. CDR3 sequence: CASSPNSNQPQHF. The CDR3 bases are TGTGCCAGCAGCCCCAATAGCAATCAGCCCCAGCATTTT.

This chain connects TRBV5-4 to TRBJ1-1; TRBD1 is a possible D gene (6 bases). Looked up from germline, CDR1 is SGHNT and CDR2 is YYREEE (reference sequence). The V gene lost 4 bases and the J gene lost 4 bases, with 11 bases spanning the gap. The CDR3 has 13 residues. CDR3 sequence (DNA): TGTGCCAGCAGCCTACAGGGAGCCACTGAAGCTTTCTTT. It is translated as CASSLQGATEAFF.

This clone was recorded a few times. The chain links TRBV4-3 to TRBJ2-7; TRBD1 matches at 11 bases. V gave up 3 bases and J gave up 9 bases; unmatched junction bases: 13. The germline CDR1 and CDR2 sequences are LGHNA and YSLEER. This CDR3 is built from 16 residues. The CDR3 here is CASSQGTGTGGLAQYF. The CDR3 DNA sequence: TGCGCCAGCAGCCAGGGCACCGGGACAGGGGGTTTGGCGCAGTACTTC.

The rearrangement joins TRBV6-6 to TRBJ2-7; 7 bases align to TRBD2. The germline gives CDR1 MNHNY, CDR2 SVGAGI (reference sequence). With V trimmed by 0 bases and J by 6 bases, 5 bases remained unmatched. The CDR3 extends over 14 amino acids. The DNA for the CDR3 is TGTGCCAGCAGTTACTCGATCGGCGGGGGCGAGCAGTACTTC. Translating gives CASSYSIGGGEQYF.

This clone has just one count. The rearrangement joins TRBV9 to TRBJ1-2; no definite D call. The germline V gene encodes CDR1 SGDLS and CDR2 YYNGEE. The V end lost 0 bases, the J end lost 10 bases, and 22 bases lay between the germline ends. The CDR3 consists of 16 residues. The DNA for the CDR3 is TGTGCCAGCAGCGTAGCTAAATCCCAGCATATGAGGGACTACACCTTC. This gives the protein CASSVAKSQHMRDYTF.

This chain links TRBV27 with TRBJ2-3, with 11 positions matching TRBD2. Germline V gene data show CDR1 as MNHEY and CDR2 as SMNVEV (reference sequence). The V and J ends lost 0 bases and 2 bases, in that order; junction bases with no gene match: 1. This CDR3 comprises 16 residues. This chain's CDR3 is CASSLSTSGVTDTQYF. CDR3 in DNA: TGTGCCAGCAGTTTATCGACTAGCGGGGTCACAGATACGCAGTATTTT.

The J gene is TRBJ1-2, the V gene TRBV4-1; perhaps TRBD1 as D (5 bases). The germline CDR1 and CDR2 sequences are MGHRA and YSYEKL. There are 15 residues in the CDR3. The V and J ends lost 4 bases and 0 bases respectively, with 12 bases between them. CDR3: CASSPAGLANYGYTF. The CDR3 coding sequence is TGCGCCAGCAGCCCAGCGGGGCTAGCTAACTATGGCTACACCTTC.

The J gene is TRBJ1-2, the V gene TRBV6-1; possibly TRBD1 for D (5 bases). V was clipped by 8 bases and J by 4 bases, with 11 bases between them. The CDR3 has 12 amino acids. CDR1 is MNHNS and CDR2 is SASEGT in the germline V gene. The CDR3: CASSGATYGYTF. DNA of the CDR3: TGTGCCAGCTCCGGGGCGACCTATGGCTACACCTTC.

The CDR3 reads CASSLGADGSYEQYF. The CDR3 DNA is TGCGCCAGCAGCTTGGGGGCGGATGGTTCCTACGAGCAGTACTTC. The V gene is TRBV5-1, the J gene TRBJ2-7; D is uncertain. Trimming cost V 0 bases and J 1 base, with 11 bases left between them. The CDR3 length is 15 residues. Germline CDR1 SGHRS, CDR2 YFSETQ.

CDR3 sequence reads: CATLGGWGLNTEAFF. CDR3 nucleotides: TGTGCCACCCTCGGGGGTTGGGGGTTGAACACTGAAGCTTTCTTT. This chain connects TRBV11-3 to TRBJ1-1, with D possibly TRBD1 on 5 matching bases. The CDR3 covers 15 residues. CDR1 and CDR2 from the germline V gene are SGHNT and YENEEA. V lost 10 bases to trimming and J lost 0 bases, with 18 bases between them.

This clone turned up a few times. This chain links TRBV5-4 with TRBJ2-1, with TRBD2 matching 7 bases. V lost 4 bases and J lost 8; bases outside the gene matches: 24. Germline V gene data show CDR1 as SGHNT and CDR2 as YYREEE (reference sequence). The CDR3 totals 19 residues. This CDR3 is CASSQEGTSATGFRDEQFF. Here the CDR3 DNA reads TGTGCCAGCAGCCAAGAAGGTACTAGCGCTACGGGGTTTAGGGATGAGCAGTTCTTC.